This TCR beta chain was captured by sequencing in a study of CD8 T cells in ankylosing spondylitis. As to this clonotype: Its matching antigen is unknown.

Study-wide findings and caveats: Earlier reports found some motif variants in synovial fluid and blood in reactive arthritis. Clones linked to disease, bearing a CD8+ phenotype, were relatively rare in peripheral blood. According to the report, clones linked to the disease were significantly enriched in matched synovial fluid samples taken from ankylosing spondylitis patients. Within ankylosing spondylitis blood, a TCR beta motif made up of seven to nine highly homologous variants appeared to be characteristic.

V lost 5 bases, J lost 1 base, and 15 bases lay in between. Germline V CDR1 and CDR2: DFQATT, SNEGSKA (reference sequence). This CDR3 is built from 14 residues. For TCR beta, libraries came from quantitative 5'-RACE with molecular barcodes. TCRdb independently ran MiXCR on the 5' RACE reads; one entry per CDR3 protein. The data contain 400,000 or so distinct CDR3 sequences, 25% to 30% of them singletons. The clonotype was recovered from a male donor with ankylosing spondylitis. The sample was blood, either unsorted or a sorted T cell fraction (not recorded which). V is TRBV20-1 and J is TRBJ2-7; unclear D gene. CDR3 sequence reads: CSAYTRDFSYEQYF. The CDR3 DNA reads as TGCAGTGCTTATACCCGTGACTTTTCCTACGAGCAGTACTTC.